The sequence of this TCR beta chain was determined in a study of neoadjuvant anti-PD-1 for oral cavity cancer. Whole-study context: Patients mostly received three to four biweekly nivolumab doses at 3 mg/kg before surgery.

Sequencing was performed with immunoSEQ multiplex PCR; in TCRdb, only in-frame clones are kept and a portion is missing. Of about 10,000 clones in the sample, 60% to 70% were seen once. Germline V gene lookup returns CDR1 SEHNR and CDR2 FQNEAQ (reference sequence). The CDR3 is 13 residues long. The V gene lost 3 bases and the J gene lost 4 bases, with 6 bases spanning the gap. Sample time point: after neoadjuvant nivolumab, at surgical resection. Patients had HPV-negative, locally advanced oral cavity squamous cell carcinoma. This chain uses TRBV7-9 with TRBJ2-2; D possibly corresponds to TRBD2 (6 bases). Sequencing was performed on PBMCs, taken after nivolumab (anti-PD-1) treatment. This TCR came from a person between 40 and 80 years old with oral cavity squamous cell carcinoma. CDR3 amino acids: CASSLEGTGELFF. DNA of the CDR3: TGTGCCAGCAGCTTGGAGGGCACCGGGGAGCTGTTTTTT.